The subject of this entry is one TCR beta chain. The antigen it binds to is not known. No base-level quality is on record; no much larger clone is a single base apart. The source of the sample is a study of OX40 agonist ivuxolimab in advanced cancers. Background on the whole study: The costimulatory receptor OX40 (CD134) was targeted by ivuxolimab, a fully human IgG2 agonistic monoclonal antibody. Intravenous ivuxolimab was administered to patients every 2 weeks at six dose levels: 0.01, 0.1, 0.3, 1.5, 3 and 10 mg/kg. Of the approximately 50 dose-escalation patients, hepatocellular carcinoma was present in 19, melanoma in roughly 15, renal cell carcinoma in 9 and head and neck cancer in 9. In the dose-escalation cohort, around four fifths of patients were male, and the mean age was approximately 60 years, with a range of roughly 23 to 85. Patients were allowed to have had prior anti-PD-1, anti-PD-L1 or anti-CTLA-4 therapy, and around 43% of the dose-escalation patients had been treated with checkpoint inhibitors. Partial responses occurred in three dose-escalation patients: two with cutaneous melanoma and one with hepatocellular carcinoma. Peripheral TCRbeta sequencing aimed to test whether ivuxolimab altered TCR sequence diversity and caused clonal T-cell expansion. The monotherapy dose-escalation portion (N ≈ 52 patients) of the phase I ivuxolimab trial is reported in the paper.

The trial excluded patients who had a history of autoimmune disease or were on systemic immunosuppression. Peripheral blood for TCR sequencing was collected from all dose cohorts at baseline, on cycle 4 day 1, and on cycle 7 day 1. Samples came from an open-label, multicenter, first-in-human phase I dose-escalation trial of ivuxolimab. Adults with locally advanced or metastatic melanoma, renal cell, hepatocellular, or head and neck squamous cell carcinoma were enrolled in the trial. CD4+ and CD8+ T cells were sorted separately from peripheral blood before TCR sequencing. Genomic DNA was extracted from sorted cells for sequencing of the TCRbeta CDR3 region. The immunoSEQ Assay was used for sequencing of TCRbeta CDR3 regions. TCRdb mirrors the immuneACCESS table, restricted to in-frame sequences. Some clones are absent from its copies; in checked studies, under half trace to an unresolved V gene, and the reason for the others is unknown. The table for this sample lists about 35,000 clones; around 84% of them were counted only once. The ten most abundant clones make up 1.5% to 2% of the sample.

Study-level results and caveats: In partial responders in the 0.1-3.0 mg/kg groups, normalized peripheral clonal expansion was found to be among the lowest, especially among CD8+ T cells. Low levels of normalized T-cell clonal expansion were also shown by some nonresponding patients. After ivuxolimab, more expanded clones were found on average in CD8+ T cells than in CD4+ T cells. Clonal expansion of both CD4+ and CD8+ blood T cells was observed from baseline to week 6 at doses 0.1 to 3.0 mg/kg. Antigen specificity was not determined for the clonally expanded peripheral T cells.

CDR1 and CDR2 were assigned from the germline V gene (reference sequence) as SGHKS and YYEKEE. Trimmed from V: 0 bases; trimmed from J: 7 bases; junction bases lacking a gene match: 9. The CDR3, cysteine through phenylalanine, is 16 amino acids long. Here the CDR3 DNA is all that survives: 48 bases in frame from base 1. The rearranged chain carries TRBV5-5 and TRBJ2-1; 8 junctional bases match TRBD2. The source was CD4+ or CD8+ T cells sorted from blood, collected in a trial of the OX40 agonist ivuxolimab. The clonotype originates from an adult with an advanced solid tumor such as melanoma, head and neck, liver or kidney cancer. In nucleotide form, the sequence is TGTGCCAGCAGCTTGGTCGGGAGGTCTAGCGGGAATGAGCAGTTCTTC. The translation is CASSLVGRSSGNEQFF. The reference TRBV5-5 and TRBJ2-1 proteins fill in what lies around the CDR3, so the full variable domain reads DAGVTQSPTHLIKTRGQQVTLRCSPISGHKSVSWYQQVLGQGPQFIFQYYEKEERGRGNFPDRFSARQFPNYSSELNVNALLLGDSALYLCASSLVGRSSGNEQFFGPGTRLTVL.